The rows below give T cell receptor beta chains drawn from one sample of a study of blood T cells in healthy people across ages. TCRdb itself ran the 5' RACE reads through MiXCR, one entry per CDR3 protein. The table includes roughly 640,000 distinct CDR3 sequences, around 31% detected once. Sequenced: blood. Every receptor here comes from a woman older than 75 in good health. Each CDR3 is given with its conserved first and last residue. D genes are given only for firm matches. Expanded clones are given a class, and other clones once, few, many or no size at all.

J: TRBJ1-5; V: TRBV29-1; size: many; D: NA; DNA: TGCAGCGTAGACCTTGGGTCGGATCAGCCCCAGCATTTT; CDR3: CSVDLGSDQPQHF
J: TRBJ1-1; V: TRBV2; size: few; D: TRBD1; DNA: TGTGCCAGCACGGGACAGGGGGCCTCTGAAGCTTTCTTT; CDR3: CASTGQGASEAFF
J: TRBJ1-2; V: TRBV7-9; size: many; D: NA; DNA: TGTGCCAGCAGCCGGGACATCGCCTATGGCTACACCTTC; CDR3: CASSRDIAYGYTF
J: TRBJ1-2; V: TRBV20-1; size: many; D: NA; DNA: TGCAGTGCTCCTGGGGGGTACACCTTC; CDR3: CSAPGGYTF
J: TRBJ1-3; V: TRBV4-3; size: few; D: NA; DNA: TGCGCCAGCAGCCAAGATCGGGACTACTCTGGAAACACCATATATTTT; CDR3: CASSQDRDYSGNTIYF
J: TRBJ1-6; V: TRBV2; size: many; D: NA; DNA: TGTGCCAGCAGTCTGGACCCTTCCGATTCACCCCTCCACTTT; CDR3: CASSLDPSDSPLHF
J: TRBJ1-2; V: TRBV7-3; size: many; D: NA; DNA: TGTGCCAGCAGCTTAAATGAAGACTCTAACTATGGCTACACCTTC; CDR3: CASSLNEDSNYGYTF
J: TRBJ2-1; V: TRBV30; size: NA; D: TRBD2; DNA: TGTGCCTGGAATGCGGGGGGCTCCAATGAGCAGTTCTTC; CDR3: CAWNAGGSNEQFF
J: TRBJ1-1; V: TRBV20-1; size: few; D: TRBD1; DNA: TGCAGTGCTAGAGTGCTGGGACAGGGTGAATTGGAAGCTTTCTTT; CDR3: CSARVLGQGELEAFF
J: TRBJ1-4; V: TRBV7-9; size: NA; D: NA; DNA: TGTGCCAGCAGCTTAGCCACGAGAGTGGATTTTTCAACTAATGAAAAACTGTTTTTT; CDR3: CASSLATRVDFSTNEKLFF
J: TRBJ2-7; V: TRBV5-1; size: NA; D: NA; DNA: TGCGCCAGCACCAACCCGGGGACCTACGAGCAGTACTTC; CDR3: CASTNPGTYEQYF
J: TRBJ2-2; V: TRBV24-1; size: NA; D: NA; DNA: TGTGCCACCGGAGGAACTGCGGCAGCCACCGGGGAGCTGTTTTTT; CDR3: CATGGTAAATGELFF
J: TRBJ2-5; V: TRBV20-1; size: many; D: TRBD2; DNA: TGCAGTGCTGGAGATTCGGGACTACGAAAAGAGACCCAGTACTTC; CDR3: CSAGDSGLRKETQYF
J: TRBJ2-3; V: TRBV3-1; size: many; D: NA; DNA: TGTGCCAGCAGCCAACTGGGGGGGGCCACCACAGATACGCAGTATTTT; CDR3: CASSQLGGATTDTQYF
J: TRBJ1-1; V: TRBV6-6; size: NA; D: NA; DNA: TGTACCAGCAAGTTAGAGAACGCTGAAGCTTTCTTT; CDR3: CTSKLENAEAFF
J: TRBJ1-5; V: TRBV29-1; size: many; D: NA; DNA: TGCAGCGTTGGGACAGCTAATCAGCCCCAGCATTTT; CDR3: CSVGTANQPQHF
J: TRBJ1-1; V: TRBV25-1; size: many; D: NA; DNA: TGTGCCAGCAGCGCGGGACCCTACGGCACTGAAGCTTTCTTT; CDR3: CASSAGPYGTEAFF
J: TRBJ2-4; V: TRBV4-3; size: many; D: TRBD1; DNA: TGCGCCAGCAGCCAAGATGACAGGGGGCATGGAAACATTCAGTACTTC; CDR3: CASSQDDRGHGNIQYF
J: TRBJ1-2; V: TRBV20-1; size: NA; D: NA; DNA: TGCAGTGCTAGCGCCGCCGAGTTATCCTCTCGTGGCTACACCTTC; CDR3: CSASAAELSSRGYTF
J: TRBJ2-5; V: TRBV11-1; size: many; D: TRBD1; DNA: TGTGCCAGCAGCCAGGACAGGGGATCCGAGACCCAGTACTTC; CDR3: CASSQDRGSETQYF
J: TRBJ1-6; V: TRBV6-1; size: few; D: TRBD1; DNA: TGTGCCAGCAGTGATCCCGACAGGGTTTCCTATAATTCACCCCTCCACTTT; CDR3: CASSDPDRVSYNSPLHF